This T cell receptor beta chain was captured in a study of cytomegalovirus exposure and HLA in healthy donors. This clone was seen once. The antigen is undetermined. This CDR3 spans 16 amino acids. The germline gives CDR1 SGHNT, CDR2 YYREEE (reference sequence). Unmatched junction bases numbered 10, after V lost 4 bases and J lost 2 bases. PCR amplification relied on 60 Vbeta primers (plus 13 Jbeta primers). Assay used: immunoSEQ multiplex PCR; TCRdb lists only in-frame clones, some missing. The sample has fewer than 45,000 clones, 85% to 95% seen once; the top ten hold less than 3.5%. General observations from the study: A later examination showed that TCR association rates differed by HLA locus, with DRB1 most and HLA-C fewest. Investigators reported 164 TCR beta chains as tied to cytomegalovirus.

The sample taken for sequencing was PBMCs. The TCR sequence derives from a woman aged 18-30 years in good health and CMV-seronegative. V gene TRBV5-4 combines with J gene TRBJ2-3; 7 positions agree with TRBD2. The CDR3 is CASSPLAGSFTDTQYF. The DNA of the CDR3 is TGTGCCAGCAGCCCTTTAGCGGGCTCTTTCACAGATACGCAGTATTTT.